This T cell receptor (beta chain) was identified during a study of blood T cell repertoires in COVID-19. Sequencing used immunoSEQ multiplex PCR; TCRdb keeps in-frame clones, though not all of them. The data show more than 200,000 clones, around 83% seen once. V lost 0 bases, J lost 2 bases, and 11 bases lay in between. Germline V CDR1 and CDR2: SGHNT, YYREEE (reference sequence). CDR3 length: 15 residues. This receptor was identified in a man in his forties with active or convalescent COVID-19. Sequenced material: peripheral blood. V and J are TRBV5-4 and TRBJ2-5; D uncertain. The DNA for the CDR3 is TGTGCCAGCAGCTTGGCAAACAGAGAACAAGAGACCCAGTACTTC. This codes for CASSLANREQETQYF.